The 18 T cell receptor beta chains below come from one sample, sequenced in a study of T cell repertoires in urothelial bladder cancer. Data came from immunoSEQ multiplex PCR; TCRdb stores just in-frame clones and leaves some out. Here the sample spans some 11,000 clones, under 70% being singletons. Material for sequencing was tumor-infiltrating cells from bladder cancer. These receptors originate from a human donor with a benign inflammatory bladder lesion.

This clone was recorded a few times. The V gene is TRBV6-1, the J gene TRBJ2-7, with D possibly matching TRBD1 (6 bases). The CDR3 covers 16 residues. The V gene's germline CDR1 is MNHNS and CDR2 SASEGT. The V and J ends lost 3 bases and 1 base respectively, with 16 bases between them. DNA for the CDR3: TGTGCCAGCAGTGAGGTGGGGGCAATTCGGTCCTACGAGCAGTACTTC. As protein: CASSEVGAIRSYEQYF.

The rearrangement uses TRBV18 and TRBJ2-7; 7 bases fit TRBD1. V was pared by 3 bases and J by 5 bases, with 4 bases of the junction left unmatched. Germline CDR1 is KGHSH and CDR2 is LQKENI. The CDR3 loop spans 13 amino acids. This CDR3 reads CASSPLTGDEQYF. CDR3 bases: TGTGCCAGCTCACCTCTAACAGGGGACGAGCAGTACTTC.

This clone has a handful of counts. The chain carries TRBV2 and TRBJ1-5; D may be TRBD1 (6 bases). CDR1 and CDR2 from the germline V gene are SNHLY and FYNNEI. This CDR3 region has 13 residues. Trimming shortened V by 8 bases and J by 5 bases, and 13 bases separated the two germline ends. The CDR3 loop is CASEKGGYQPQHF. The CDR3 region has the DNA TGTGCCAGCGAAAAAGGGGGGTATCAGCCCCAGCATTTT.

This clone was observed a handful of times. V usage is TRBV5-1 and J usage is TRBJ1-5; possible D gene TRBD1, 5 bases. The CDR3 totals 13 residues. CDR1 is SGHRS, CDR2 YFSETQ, per germline. Trimming left V 4 bases short and J 4 bases short, with 9 bases between. CDR3 protein: CASSKDTNQPQHF. CDR3 coding DNA: TGCGCCAGCAGCAAGGACACTAATCAGCCCCAGCATTTT.

The gene calls are TRBV19 and TRBJ2-6; no firm D call. The germline V gene encodes CDR1 LNHDA and CDR2 SQIVND (reference sequence). The CDR3 has 14 amino acids. V shed 7 bases and J shed 4 bases, with 11 bases lying between them. The CDR3 reads CASMELSGANVLTF. For the CDR3, the DNA is TGTGCCAGTATGGAATTAAGCGGGGCCAACGTCCTGACTTTC.

The V gene is TRBV18, the J gene TRBJ2-3, with D possibly TRBD2 on 6 matching bases. Germline lookup yields CDR1 KGHSH and CDR2 LQKENI. Trimming left V 0 bases short and J 7 bases short, with 17 bases between. This CDR3 has 16 amino acids. The CDR3: CASSPPAGGILHTQYF. The CDR3 nucleotides read TGTGCCAGCTCACCACCGGCCGGGGGTATTTTGCATACGCAGTATTTT. Based on the CDR3 plus reference TRBV18 and TRBJ2-3, the full variable domain is NAGVMQNPRHLVRRRGQEARLRCSPMKGHSHVYWYRQLPEEGLKFMVYLQKENIIDESGMPKERFSAEFPKEGPSILRIQQVVRGDSAAYFCASSPPAGGILHTQYFGPGTRLTVL.

The chain couples TRBV2 to TRBJ2-7, with 8 bases fitting TRBD1. With 7 bases clipped from V and 13 bases from J, the junction kept 9 bases outside the gene matches. CDR3 length equals 11 residues. Germline V gene lookup returns CDR1 SNHLY and CDR2 FYNNEI. As DNA, the CDR3 is TGTGCCAGCACATGGACAGGGCCTCTCTACTTC. Translating gives CASTWTGPLYF.

The rearrangement links TRBV6-1 to TRBJ2-4; 11 nucleotides line up with TRBD2. Germline values: CDR1 MNHNS, CDR2 SASEGT. The CDR3 loop spans 15 amino acids. V trimming: 9 bases; J trimming: 0 bases; junction bases outside the gene matches: 4. The CDR3 loop is CASLAGGLAKNIQYF. CDR3 nucleotide sequence: TGTGCCAGTCTAGCGGGGGGCCTAGCCAAAAACATTCAGTACTTC.

The chain joins TRBV11-1 to TRBJ1-1; the D is unclear. Germline-derived CDR1 and CDR2 are SGHAT and FQDESV (reference sequence). This CDR3 contains 14 residues. Trimming left V 1 base short and J 6 bases short, with 12 bases between. Written as DNA, the CDR3 is TGTGCCAGCAGCTTAGTGCGTGGTGGGGCTGAAGCTTTCTTT. Translating it yields CASSLVRGGAEAFF.

The chain combines TRBV5-6 with TRBJ2-1; D unresolved. CDR1 and CDR2 from the germline V gene are SGHDT and YYEEEE. The germline V and J ends were trimmed by 3 bases and 3 bases, with 7 bases remaining between them. The CDR3 is 13 amino acids. CDR3 coding DNA: TGTGCCAGCAGCTCGTACAGCTACAATGAGCAGTTCTTC. This translates into CASSSYSYNEQFF.

The rearrangement links TRBV5-5 to TRBJ1-4, with D hard to call. Germline V gene sequence: CDR1 SGHKS, CDR2 YYEKEE (reference sequence). CDR3 length: 15 amino acids. Trimming removed 0 bases at V and 2 bases at J, with 8 bases between. The CDR3 sequence: CASSLAGGTNEKLFF. CDR3 bases: TGTGCCAGCAGCTTGGCGGGTGGGACTAATGAAAAACTGTTTTTT.

The rearrangement joins TRBV19 to TRBJ1-5; D unresolved. V lost 0 bases to trimming and J lost 9 bases, with 18 bases between them. The CDR3 is 16 amino acids. Germline V gives CDR1 LNHDA, CDR2 SQIVND (reference sequence). The CDR3 DNA reads TGTGCCAGTAGTATAGAGGGTTCCGGAGCCCAGGCGCCCCAGCATTTT. This sequence encodes CASSIEGSGAQAPQHF.

This chain uses TRBV6-6 with TRBJ1-3; D call uncertain. The germline gives CDR1 MNHNY, CDR2 SVGAGI (reference sequence). The ends were cut back, 4 bases at V and 7 bases at J, with 11 bases in the middle. The CDR3 contains 13 residues. The chain's CDR3 is CASSFTLGNTIYF. CDR3 nucleotides: TGTGCCAGCAGTTTCACGTTAGGGAACACCATATATTTT.

The V call is TRBV30, the J call TRBJ1-6; D might be TRBD1 (6 bases). V shed 3 bases and J shed 8 bases, with 14 bases lying between them. The germline gives CDR1 GTSNPN, CDR2 SVGIG (reference sequence). This CDR3 has 14 residues. The CDR3 coding sequence is TGTGCCTGGAGCGCGACAGGCTTGCATTCACCCCTCCACTTT. Translating gives CAWSATGLHSPLHF.

This clone was seen once. The chain recombines TRBV5-6 with TRBJ2-3, with TRBD1 identical over 10 bases. V shed 0 bases and J 7 bases; nucleotides not matched to a gene: 2. The V gene's germline CDR1 is SGHDT and CDR2 YYEEEE. The CDR3 totals 14 residues. The CDR3 spells CASSLGTGGNTQYF. In nucleotides, the CDR3 is TGTGCCAGCAGCTTGGGGACAGGGGGGAATACGCAGTATTTT.

The genes are TRBV27 and TRBJ2-2, with D perhaps matching TRBD1 or TRBD2 (6 bases each). The CDR3 covers 15 residues. Germline V gene sequence: CDR1 MNHEY, CDR2 SMNVEV (reference sequence). V was shortened by 5 bases and J by 7 bases, with 17 bases between the two germline ends. CDR3 bases: TGTGCCAGCAGTCCCCCGGGGGCCGGTGTCGGGGAGCTGTTTTTT. It specifies CASSPPGAGVGELFF.

This clone was recorded a few times. V gene TRBV5-1 combines with J gene TRBJ1-6; D is unclear. Germline CDR1 reads SGHRS; CDR2 reads YFSETQ. This CDR3 region has 15 residues. Trimming stripped 3 bases from V and 8 bases from J, with 15 bases between. CDR3 region: CASSSDTLGDSPLHF. CDR3 DNA sequence: TGCGCCAGCAGCTCAGACACCCTCGGGGATTCACCCCTCCACTTT.

This clone was detected only once. CDR3 sequence: CASSMKRGLTDTQYF. CDR3 in DNA: TGTGCCAGTAGTATGAAGCGGGGGCTCACAGATACGCAGTATTTT. This chain links TRBV19 with TRBJ2-3, with 8 positions matching TRBD2. V shed 3 bases and J 2 bases; nucleotides not matched to a gene: 4. CDR3 length: 15 residues. Germline values: CDR1 LNHDA, CDR2 SQIVND (reference sequence).